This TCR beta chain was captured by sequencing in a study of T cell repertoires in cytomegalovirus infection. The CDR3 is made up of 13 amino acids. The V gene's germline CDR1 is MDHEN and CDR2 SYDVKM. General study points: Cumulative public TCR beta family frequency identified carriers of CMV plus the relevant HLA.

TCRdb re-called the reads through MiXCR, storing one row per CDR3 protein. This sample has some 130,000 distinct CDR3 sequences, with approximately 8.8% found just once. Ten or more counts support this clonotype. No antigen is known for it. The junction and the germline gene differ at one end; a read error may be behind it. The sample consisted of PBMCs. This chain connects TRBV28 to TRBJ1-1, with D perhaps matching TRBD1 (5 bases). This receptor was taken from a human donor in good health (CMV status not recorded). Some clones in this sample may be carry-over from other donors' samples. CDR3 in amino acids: CASREGMKTEAFF. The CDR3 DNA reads TGTGCCAGCAGGGAGGGGATGAAGACTGAAGCTTTCTTT.